These T cell receptor beta chains were read from a single sample in a study of cytomegalovirus exposure and HLA in healthy donors. The data were produced by immunoSEQ multiplex PCR, yet TCRdb's version contains in-frame clones alone and is incomplete. The sample yields approximately 200,000 clones, 84% seen once. Sequencing used PBMCs. These receptors were collected from a man aged 18 to 30 in good health and CMV-seropositive. CDR3s include the opening cysteine and the closing phenylalanine or tryptophan. D genes are given only for firm matches. Only part of the rows carry a size: once, few, many, or a class if the clone is expanded.

CDR3: CAWSGQTEAFF
DNA: TGTGCCTGGAGTGGGCAGACTGAAGCTTTCTTT
J: TRBJ1-1
length: 11
D: -
V: TRBV30
size: medium-sized

CDR3: CASSRSLAGSDTQYF
DNA: TGTGCCAGCAGCCGGTCACTAGCGGGATCAGATACGCAGTATTTT
J: TRBJ2-3
length: 15
D: TRBD2
V: TRBV27
size: -

CDR3: CASSRGTSVSTDTQYF
DNA: TGTGCCAGCAGCCGAGGTACTAGCGTAAGCACAGATACGCAGTATTTT
J: TRBJ2-3
length: 16
D: TRBD2
V: TRBV7-8
size: once

CDR3: CASSLGTNTGELFF
DNA: TGTGCCAGCAGCCTGGGGACTAACACCGGGGAGCTGTTTTTT
J: TRBJ2-2
length: 14
D: -
V: TRBV28
size: -

CDR3: CASSQVGLDTQYF
DNA: TGTGCCAGCAGCCAAGTCGGTTTGGATACGCAGTATTTT
J: TRBJ2-3
length: 13
D: -
V: TRBV14
size: -

CDR3: CAIRPEDYGYTF
DNA: TGTGCCATCAGACCGGAGGACTATGGCTACACCTTC
J: TRBJ1-2
length: 12
D: -
V: TRBV10-3
size: -

CDR3: CASSLRGSSYNEQFF
DNA: TGTGCCAGCAGCTTGCGGGGGAGCTCCTACAATGAGCAGTTCTTC
J: TRBJ2-1
length: 15
D: TRBD2
V: TRBV7-9
size: -

CDR3: CASSGGLALADTQYF
DNA: TGTGCCAGCAGCGGGGGACTAGCGTTGGCAGATACGCAGTATTTT
J: TRBJ2-3
length: 15
D: TRBD2
V: TRBV7-2
size: -

CDR3: CASSARTSREADTQYF
DNA: TGTGCCAGCAGTGCCCGGACTAGCAGAGAGGCAGATACGCAGTATTTT
J: TRBJ2-3
length: 16
D: TRBD2
V: TRBV28
size: -

CDR3: CAIRPRGGAPDEQFF
DNA: TGTGCCATCAGGCCTCGTGGCGGGGCCCCCGATGAGCAGTTCTTC
J: TRBJ2-1
length: 15
D: -
V: TRBV15
size: once

CDR3: CAWSVEGTGGAFSGELFF
DNA: TGTGCCTGGAGTGTAGAAGGGACAGGGGGCGCGTTTTCCGGGGAGCTGTTTTTT
J: TRBJ2-2
length: 18
D: TRBD1
V: TRBV30
size: -

CDR3: CASSLSRLAGRPNTGELFF
DNA: TGTGCCAGCAGCTTATCTAGACTAGCGGGAAGACCGAACACCGGGGAGCTGTTTTTT
J: TRBJ2-2
length: 19
D: TRBD2
V: TRBV7-3
size: -

CDR3: CASSEHYEQYF
DNA: TGTGCCAGCAGTGAACACTACGAGCAGTACTTC
J: TRBJ2-7
length: 11
D: -
V: TRBV2
size: few

CDR3: CASSYGTGYGYTF
DNA: TGCGCCAGCAGCTACGGGACAGGGTATGGCTACACCTTC
J: TRBJ1-2
length: 13
D: TRBD1
V: TRBV5-1
size: many

CDR3: CAWSALTGPGNTIYF
DNA: TGTGCCTGGAGTGCCCTGACAGGGCCTGGAAACACCATATATTTT
J: TRBJ1-3
length: 15
D: TRBD1
V: TRBV30
size: -

CDR3: CASSEGQGFNYGYTF
DNA: TGTGCCAGCAGTGAAGGACAGGGTTTTAACTATGGCTACACCTTC
J: TRBJ1-2
length: 15
D: TRBD1
V: TRBV2
size: -

CDR3: CASSQAPGLVAYEQYF
DNA: TGCGCCAGCAGCCAAGCTCCGGGACTAGTCGCCTACGAGCAGTACTTC
J: TRBJ2-7
length: 16
D: TRBD2
V: TRBV4-1
size: -

CDR3: CASSPPRQGTTNEKLFF
DNA: TGTGCCAGCAGCCCCCCCCGACAGGGAACAACTAATGAAAAACTGTTTTTT
J: TRBJ1-4
length: 17
D: TRBD1
V: TRBV2
size: -

CDR3: CASSHPAAGGPVNEQFF
DNA: TGCGCCAGCAGCCACCCCGCGGCGGGAGGGCCGGTCAATGAGCAGTTCTTC
J: TRBJ2-1
length: 17
D: TRBD2
V: TRBV4-1
size: few

CDR3: CASSLTAGTSSTDTQYF
DNA: TGTGCCAGCAGCTTAACGGCCGGGACTAGTTCCACAGATACGCAGTATTTT
J: TRBJ2-3
length: 17
D: TRBD2
V: TRBV7-3
size: -

CDR3: CASSPGQSETQYF
DNA: TGTGCCAGCAGCCCGGGACAGAGCGAGACCCAGTACTTC
J: TRBJ2-5
length: 13
D: TRBD1
V: TRBV4-2
size: once

CDR3: CSVVRGRETQYF
DNA: TGCAGCGTTGTACGCGGGAGAGAGACCCAGTACTTC
J: TRBJ2-5
length: 12
D: TRBD2
V: TRBV29-1
size: once

CDR3: CASSSGTHNEKLFF
DNA: TGTGCCAGCAGCTCCGGGACACATAATGAAAAACTGTTTTTT
J: TRBJ1-4
length: 14
D: -
V: TRBV6-6
size: -

CDR3: CASSSYRGGVEKLFF
DNA: TGTGCCAGCAGTTCGTACAGGGGTGGGGTTGAAAAACTGTTTTTT
J: TRBJ1-4
length: 15
D: TRBD1
V: TRBV27
size: -

CDR3: CASGDRGLGGYTF
DNA: TGTGCCAGCGGGGACAGGGGGCTCGGTGGCTACACCTTC
J: TRBJ1-2
length: 13
D: TRBD1
V: TRBV25-1
size: -

CDR3: CASSYGGVGGANVLTF
DNA: TGTGCCAGCAGTTACGGGGGGGTGGGCGGGGCCAACGTCCTGACTTTC
J: TRBJ2-6
length: 16
D: TRBD2
V: TRBV6-5
size: -

CDR3: CASSHSGSSYEQYF
DNA: TGCGCCAGCAGCCATTCGGGGAGCTCCTACGAGCAGTACTTC
J: TRBJ2-7
length: 14
D: -
V: TRBV5-1
size: few

CDR3: CASSLATRGYEQYF
DNA: TGTGCCAGCAGCTTGGCCACCAGAGGGTACGAGCAGTACTTC
J: TRBJ2-7
length: 14
D: -
V: TRBV5-6
size: -

CDR3: CASSLAGGAYYGYTF
DNA: TGTGCCAGCAGCCTCGCGGGGGGTGCCTACTATGGCTACACCTTC
J: TRBJ1-2
length: 15
D: -
V: TRBV7-2
size: -

CDR3: CASSLVSNEQFF
DNA: TGTGCCAGCAGCTTAGTCAGCAATGAGCAGTTCTTC
J: TRBJ2-1
length: 12
D: -
V: TRBV7-3
size: -

CDR3: CASSLSSGVAGVTDTQYF
DNA: TGTGCCAGCAGTTTATCCTCGGGGGTAGCGGGAGTCACAGATACGCAGTATTTT
J: TRBJ2-3
length: 18
D: TRBD2
V: TRBV27
size: -

CDR3: CSVDRETFNEQFF
DNA: TGCAGCGTGGACAGGGAAACCTTCAATGAGCAGTTCTTC
J: TRBJ2-1
length: 13
D: TRBD1
V: TRBV29-1
size: -

CDR3: CASTLGLHTDTQYF
DNA: TGTGCCAGTACCCTGGGACTCCACACAGATACGCAGTATTTT
J: TRBJ2-3
length: 14
D: -
V: TRBV19
size: -

CDR3: CASSSLTGKTSYEQYF
DNA: TGTGCCAGCAGTTCCTTGACAGGGAAGACCTCCTACGAGCAGTACTTC
J: TRBJ2-7
length: 16
D: TRBD1
V: TRBV28
size: -

CDR3: CASSHRTSGSLDTQYF
DNA: TGTGCCAGCAGCCACCGGACTAGCGGGAGTTTGGATACGCAGTATTTT
J: TRBJ2-3
length: 16
D: TRBD2
V: TRBV4-2
size: -

CDR3: CAISAPGGTQYF
DNA: TGTGCCATCTCCGCCCCAGGAGGCACGCAGTATTTT
J: TRBJ2-3
length: 12
D: -
V: TRBV6-5
size: once

CDR3: CSVGIVGGEQYF
DNA: TGCAGCGTCGGCATTGTGGGGGGCGAGCAGTACTTC
J: TRBJ2-7
length: 12
D: -
V: TRBV29-1
size: -

CDR3: CASSKVRDRGYEQYF
DNA: TGTGCCAGCAGCAAAGTTCGGGACAGGGGATACGAGCAGTACTTC
J: TRBJ2-7
length: 15
D: -
V: TRBV21-1
size: -

CDR3: CASSLQGDQPQHF
DNA: TGTGCCAGCAGCTTACAGGGGGATCAGCCCCAGCATTTT
J: TRBJ1-5
length: 13
D: TRBD1
V: TRBV11-1
size: -

CDR3: CATLLAGEDTQYF
DNA: TGTGCCACCCTACTAGCGGGAGAAGATACGCAGTATTTT
J: TRBJ2-3
length: 13
D: TRBD2
V: TRBV2
size: -

CDR3: CAREGGGNTIYF
DNA: TGTGCCCGGGAAGGGGGAGGAAACACCATATATTTT
J: TRBJ1-3
length: 12
D: -
V: TRBV30
size: once

CDR3: CASSEYRTGGELFF
DNA: TGTGCCAGCAGTGAATATCGTACCGGCGGGGAGCTGTTTTTT
J: TRBJ2-2
length: 14
D: -
V: TRBV25-1
size: -

CDR3: CASSLSGNRDYQSNEQFF
DNA: TGTGCCAGCAGTTTATCAGGGAACCGGGACTATCAAAGCAATGAGCAGTTCTTC
J: TRBJ2-1
length: 18
D: TRBD2
V: TRBV27
size: -

CDR3: CASSPGAYEDTQYF
DNA: TGTGCCAGCAGCCCTGGGGCCTACGAAGATACGCAGTATTTT
J: TRBJ2-3
length: 14
D: -
V: TRBV7-9
size: -

CDR3: CASSEPGGTSVDEQFF
DNA: TGTGCCAGCAGCGAACCTGGTGGGACTAGCGTCGATGAGCAGTTCTTC
J: TRBJ2-1
length: 16
D: TRBD2
V: TRBV5-4
size: -

CDR3: CASSLEGGRGDEQFF
DNA: TGCGCCAGCAGCTTGGAAGGCGGGAGGGGGGATGAGCAGTTCTTC
J: TRBJ2-1
length: 15
D: TRBD2
V: TRBV5-1
size: -

CDR3: CASGTSGLAGEYNEQFF
DNA: TGTGCCAGCGGAACCTCGGGACTAGCGGGAGAGTACAATGAGCAGTTCTTC
J: TRBJ2-1
length: 17
D: TRBD2
V: TRBV27
size: once

CDR3: CASSRTRSSYNEQFF
DNA: TGCGCCAGCAGCAGAACTAGGAGCTCCTACAATGAGCAGTTCTTC
J: TRBJ2-1
length: 15
D: -
V: TRBV5-1
size: -

CDR3: CASNPETSSRETQYF
DNA: TGTGCCAGCAACCCCGAAACTAGCTCTCGGGAGACCCAGTACTTC
J: TRBJ2-5
length: 15
D: -
V: TRBV7-2
size: -